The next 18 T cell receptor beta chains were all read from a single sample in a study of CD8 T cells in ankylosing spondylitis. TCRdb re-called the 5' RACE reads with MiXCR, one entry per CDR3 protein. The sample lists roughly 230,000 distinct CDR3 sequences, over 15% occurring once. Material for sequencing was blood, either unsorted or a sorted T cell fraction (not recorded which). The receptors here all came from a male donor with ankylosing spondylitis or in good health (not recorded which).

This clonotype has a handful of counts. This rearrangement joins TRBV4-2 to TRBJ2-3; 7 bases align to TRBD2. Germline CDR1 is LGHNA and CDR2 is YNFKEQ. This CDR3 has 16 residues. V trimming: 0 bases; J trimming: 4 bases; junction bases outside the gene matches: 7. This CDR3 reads CASSQERGSGADTQYF. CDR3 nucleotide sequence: TGTGCCAGCAGCCAAGAGCGCGGGAGCGGGGCAGATACGCAGTATTTT.

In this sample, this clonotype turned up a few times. CDR3 region: CASSYQGENYGYTF. CDR3 sequence (DNA): TGTGCCAGCAGTTATCAGGGGGAAAACTATGGCTACACCTTC. V is TRBV6-2 or TRBV6-3 and J is TRBJ1-2; 7 bases map to TRBD1. Germline V gives CDR1 MNHEY, CDR2 SVGEGT. V shed 3 bases and J 2 bases; nucleotides not matched to a gene: 3. The CDR3 consists of 14 residues.

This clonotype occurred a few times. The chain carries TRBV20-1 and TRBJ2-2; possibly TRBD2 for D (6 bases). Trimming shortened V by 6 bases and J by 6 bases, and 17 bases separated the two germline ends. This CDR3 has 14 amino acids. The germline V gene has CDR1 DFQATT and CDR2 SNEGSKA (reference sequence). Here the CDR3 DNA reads TGCAGTGCCGCCCAGACTAGTGACGCCGGGGAGCTGTTTTTT. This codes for CSAAQTSDAGELFF.

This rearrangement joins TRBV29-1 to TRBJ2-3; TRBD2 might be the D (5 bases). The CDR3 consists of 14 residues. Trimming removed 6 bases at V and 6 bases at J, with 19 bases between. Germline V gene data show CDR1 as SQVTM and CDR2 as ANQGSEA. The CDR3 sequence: CSVATERAADTQYF. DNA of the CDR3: TGCAGCGTCGCAACCGAGAGGGCGGCTGATACGCAGTATTTT.

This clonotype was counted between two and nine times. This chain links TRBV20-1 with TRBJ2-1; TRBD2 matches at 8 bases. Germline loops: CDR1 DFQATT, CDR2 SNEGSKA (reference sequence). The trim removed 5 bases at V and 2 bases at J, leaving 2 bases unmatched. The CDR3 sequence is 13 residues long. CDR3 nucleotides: TGCAGTGCTCTAGCGGGTACCTACAATGAGCAGTTCTTC. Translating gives CSALAGTYNEQFF.

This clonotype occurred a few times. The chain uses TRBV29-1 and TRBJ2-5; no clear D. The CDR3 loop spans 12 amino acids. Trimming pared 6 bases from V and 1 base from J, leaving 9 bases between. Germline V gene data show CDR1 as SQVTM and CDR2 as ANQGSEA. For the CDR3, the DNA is TGCAGCGTGCCCCAGGCCCAAGAGACCCAGTACTTC. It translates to CSVPQAQETQYF.

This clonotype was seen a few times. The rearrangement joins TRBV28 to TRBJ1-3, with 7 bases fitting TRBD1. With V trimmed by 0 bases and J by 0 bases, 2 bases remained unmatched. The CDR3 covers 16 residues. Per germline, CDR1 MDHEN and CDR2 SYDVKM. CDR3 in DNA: TGTGCCAGCAGTTTATGGGGACAGCGCTCTGGAAACACCATATATTTT. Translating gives CASSLWGQRSGNTIYF.

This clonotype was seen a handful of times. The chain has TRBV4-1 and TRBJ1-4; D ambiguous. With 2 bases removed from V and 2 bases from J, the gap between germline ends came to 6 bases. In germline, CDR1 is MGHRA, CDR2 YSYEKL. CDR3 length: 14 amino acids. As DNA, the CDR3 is TGCGCCAGCAGCCAAACGGTTACTAATGAAAAACTGTTTTTT. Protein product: CASSQTVTNEKLFF.

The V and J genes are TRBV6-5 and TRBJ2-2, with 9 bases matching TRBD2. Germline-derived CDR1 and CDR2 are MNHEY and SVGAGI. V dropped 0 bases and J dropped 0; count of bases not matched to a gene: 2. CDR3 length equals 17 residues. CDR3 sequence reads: CASSYSAGGPNTGELFF. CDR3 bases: TGTGCCAGCAGTTACTCTGCGGGAGGGCCGAACACCGGGGAGCTGTTTTTT.

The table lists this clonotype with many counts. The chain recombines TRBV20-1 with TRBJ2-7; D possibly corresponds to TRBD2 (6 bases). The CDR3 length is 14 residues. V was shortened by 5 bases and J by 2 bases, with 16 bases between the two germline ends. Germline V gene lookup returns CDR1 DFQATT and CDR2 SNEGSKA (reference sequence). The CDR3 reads CSAGQAGRAYEQYF. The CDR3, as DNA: TGCAGTGCTGGCCAAGCGGGCCGCGCCTACGAGCAGTACTTC.

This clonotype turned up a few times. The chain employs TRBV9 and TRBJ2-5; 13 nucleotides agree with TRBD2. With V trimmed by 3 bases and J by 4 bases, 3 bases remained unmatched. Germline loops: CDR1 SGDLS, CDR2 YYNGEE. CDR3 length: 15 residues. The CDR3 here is CASSAGLAGPETQYF. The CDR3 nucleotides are TGTGCCAGCAGCGCGGGACTAGCGGGGCCAGAGACCCAGTACTTC.

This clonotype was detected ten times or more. CDR3 nucleotide sequence: TGTGCCAGCCGCCCGCGACTAGCGGGAGGGCCGGATACGCAGTATTTT. It yields the protein CASRPRLAGGPDTQYF. The rearrangement joins TRBV11-2 to TRBJ2-3, with 14 bases aligning to TRBD2. CDR3 length equals 16 residues. Germline lookup yields CDR1 SGHAT and CDR2 FQNNGV. The V segment lost 8 bases and the J segment 6 bases; nucleotides outside the gene matches: 10. Based on the CDR3 plus reference TRBV11-2 and TRBJ2-3, the full variable domain is EAGVAQSPRYKIIEKRQSVAFWCNPISGHATLYWYQQILGQGPKLLIQFQNNGVVDDSQLPKDRFSAERLKGVDSTLKIQPAKLEDSAVYLCASRPRLAGGPDTQYFGPGTRLTVL.

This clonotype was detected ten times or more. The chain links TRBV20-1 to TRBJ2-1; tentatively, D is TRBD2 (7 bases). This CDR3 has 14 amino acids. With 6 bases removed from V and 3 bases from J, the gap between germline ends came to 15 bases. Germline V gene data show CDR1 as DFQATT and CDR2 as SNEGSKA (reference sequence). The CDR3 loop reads CSAGGGGDYNEQFF. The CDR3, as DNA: TGCAGTGCGGGAGGGGGAGGGGACTACAATGAGCAGTTCTTC.

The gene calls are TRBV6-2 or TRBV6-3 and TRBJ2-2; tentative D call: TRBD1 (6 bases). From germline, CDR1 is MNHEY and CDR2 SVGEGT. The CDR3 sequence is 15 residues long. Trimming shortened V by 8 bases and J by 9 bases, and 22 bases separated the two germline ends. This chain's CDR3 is CASGYPRDTDWELFF. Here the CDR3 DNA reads TGTGCCAGCGGCTATCCCCGGGACACCGATTGGGAGCTGTTTTTT.

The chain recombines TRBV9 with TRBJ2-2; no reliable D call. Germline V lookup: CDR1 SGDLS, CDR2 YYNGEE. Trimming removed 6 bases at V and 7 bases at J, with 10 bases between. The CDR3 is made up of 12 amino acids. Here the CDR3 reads CASTSVGGELFF. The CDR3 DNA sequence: TGTGCCAGCACTTCAGTGGGCGGGGAGCTGTTTTTT.

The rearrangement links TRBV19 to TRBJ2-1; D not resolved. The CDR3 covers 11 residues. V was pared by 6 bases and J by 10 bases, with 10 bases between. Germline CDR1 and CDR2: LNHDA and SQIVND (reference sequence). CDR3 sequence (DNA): TGTGCCAGTAGCCCCGGGTGGGAGCAGTTCTTC. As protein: CASSPGWEQFF.

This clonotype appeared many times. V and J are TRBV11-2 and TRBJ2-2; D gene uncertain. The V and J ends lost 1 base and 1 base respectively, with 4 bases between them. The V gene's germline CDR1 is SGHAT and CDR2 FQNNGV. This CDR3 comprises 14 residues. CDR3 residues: CASSLVGNTGELFF. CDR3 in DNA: TGTGCCAGCAGCTTAGTAGGGAACACCGGGGAGCTGTTTTTT.

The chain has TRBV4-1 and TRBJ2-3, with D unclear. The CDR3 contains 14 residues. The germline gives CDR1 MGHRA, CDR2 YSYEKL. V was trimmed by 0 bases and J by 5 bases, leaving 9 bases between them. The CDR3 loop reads CASSQDDSRDTQYF. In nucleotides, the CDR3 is TGCGCCAGCAGCCAAGATGATTCCCGAGATACGCAGTATTTT.